The rows below give T cell receptor beta chains drawn from one sample of a study of human T cells and chemical hapten exposure. Via MiXCR, TCRdb re-called the RACE reads, giving one row per CDR3 protein. The top ten hold under 3.5% of the sample, which has around 100,000 distinct CDR3 sequences, 11% seen once. The specimen was whole blood, collected in connection with sensitization to the hapten diphenylcyclopropenone (DPC). Source of these receptors: a woman between 55 and 75 years old with alopecia areata. Some clones in this sample may be carry-over from other donors' samples. Each CDR3 is given without its conserved first and last residue.

V gene | CDR3 protein
TRBV28 | ASKISGQPQH
TRBV2 | ASSPTSGNTDTQY
TRBV10-3 | AITPGQGAYEQY
TRBV3-1 | ASSQTDRGGEAF
TRBV30 | AWTRRRNTEAF
TRBV20-1 | SASDRANQPQH
TRBV6-1 | ASRDGSSLNTEAF
TRBV2 | ASSGPRGTEAF
TRBV4-1 | ASSQDFGGYGTDTQY
TRBV11-2 | ASSLFLAGGAEQY
TRBV29-1 | SVGQGWTEAF
TRBV12-5 | ASGGLAAYTDTQY
TRBV11-2 | ASSSRGRKNIQY
TRBV12-3/TRBV12-4 | ASSFGGINYGYT
TRBV6-1 | ASSVTAYQPQH
TRBV5-1 | ASSSETVNEKLF
TRBV6-1 | AIRSVGSEAF
TRBV29-1 | SVVSGGLTFPQY